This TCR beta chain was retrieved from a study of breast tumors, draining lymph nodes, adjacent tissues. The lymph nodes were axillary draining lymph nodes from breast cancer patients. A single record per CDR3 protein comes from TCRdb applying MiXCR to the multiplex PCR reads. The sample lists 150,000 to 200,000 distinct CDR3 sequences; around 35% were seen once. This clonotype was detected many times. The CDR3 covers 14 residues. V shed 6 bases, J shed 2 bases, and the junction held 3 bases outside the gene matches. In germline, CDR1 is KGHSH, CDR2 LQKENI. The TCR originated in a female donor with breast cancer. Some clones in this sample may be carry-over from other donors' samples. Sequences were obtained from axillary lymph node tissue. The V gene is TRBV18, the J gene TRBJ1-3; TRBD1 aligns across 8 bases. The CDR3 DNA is TGTGCCAGCTCCGGACAGGGACCTGGAAACACCATATATTTT. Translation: CASSGQGPGNTIYF.